The 21 T cell receptor beta chains presented below share a single source sample, sequenced in a study of CD8 T cells in ankylosing spondylitis. Study findings and constraints: About 8 highly homologous variants made up a TCR beta motif, and this motif appeared characteristic of ankylosing spondylitis blood.

Using its own MiXCR run on the 5' RACE reads, TCRdb lists one record per CDR3 protein. The sample has some 400,000 distinct CDR3 sequences, around 22% seen once. Their antigens remain unidentified. The sample consisted of blood, either unsorted or a sorted T cell fraction (not recorded which). The origin of the receptors is a male donor with ankylosing spondylitis.

The chain combines TRBV29-1 with TRBJ2-3; 8 bases are shared with TRBD2. Germline V gives CDR1 SQVTM, CDR2 ANQGSEA. V was pared by 6 bases and J by 1 base, with 9 bases of the junction left unmatched. This CDR3 is built from 15 residues. This CDR3 is CSVEQGLGRTDTQYF. CDR3 DNA: TGCAGCGTAGAGCAGGGACTAGGGCGCACAGATACGCAGTATTTT.

The chain couples TRBV24-1 to TRBJ2-3; a possible D gene is TRBD2 (5 bases). V lost 7 bases to trimming and J lost 5 bases, with 18 bases between them. This CDR3 is built from 15 residues. The germline CDR1 and CDR2 sequences are KGHDR and SFDVKD. This CDR3 is CATSQGRAEVDTQYF. The CDR3 coding sequence is TGTGCCACCAGCCAAGGGCGGGCCGAGGTAGATACGCAGTATTTT.

This clonotype has just one count. This chain connects TRBV5-1 to TRBJ1-2; 7 bases are a match to TRBD1. V lost 0 bases to trimming and J lost 3 bases; unmatched junction nucleotides: 5. CDR1 is SGHRS, CDR2 YFSETQ, per germline. This CDR3 is 15 amino acids long. Here the CDR3 reads CASSLEQGSDYGYTF. CDR3 bases: TGCGCCAGCAGCTTGGAACAGGGGAGCGACTATGGCTACACCTTC.

The chain recombines TRBV6-1 with TRBJ1-1; D is uncertain. Trimming shortened V by 5 bases and J by 7 bases, and 11 bases separated the two germline ends. CDR1 and CDR2 from the germline V gene are MNHNS and SASEGT. The CDR3 sequence is 12 residues long. The CDR3 is CASSFSGREAFF. Here the CDR3 DNA reads TGTGCCAGCAGTTTTTCGGGTCGTGAAGCTTTCTTT.

This sequence joins TRBV10-1 and TRBJ1-6; D uncertain. V was pared by 3 bases and J by 7 bases, with 7 bases between. The length of the CDR3 is 13 residues. Germline V CDR1 and CDR2: WNHNN, SYGVQD (reference sequence). CDR3 sequence reads: CASSEEGNSPLHF. In DNA form, the CDR3 reads TGCGCCAGCAGTGAAGAAGGGAATTCACCCCTCCACTTT.

This clonotype came up a few times. This chain links TRBV20-1 with TRBJ2-1; no firm D call. Germline V lookup: CDR1 DFQATT, CDR2 SNEGSKA (reference sequence). The V and J ends lost 5 bases and 3 bases respectively, with 14 bases between them. The CDR3 is 14 amino acids. CDR3: CSAPPGRLYNEQFF. The CDR3 bases are TGCAGTGCTCCCCCGGGCCGCCTCTACAATGAGCAGTTCTTC.

This clonotype has only a few counts. CDR3 in amino acids: CSARHGLKETQYF. The DNA of the CDR3 is TGCAGTGCTAGACATGGACTCAAAGAGACCCAGTACTTC. The chain employs TRBV20-1 and TRBJ2-5; D is possibly TRBD2 (5 bases). This CDR3 contains 13 residues. CDR1 is DFQATT and CDR2 is SNEGSKA in the germline V gene (reference sequence). Trimming pared 2 bases from V and 3 bases from J, leaving 10 bases between.

This clonotype was counted only a few times. This rearrangement joins TRBV10-3 to TRBJ2-2; no definite D call. The length of the CDR3 is 16 residues. Trimming took 0 bases from V and 1 from J, leaving 9 bases between them. Germline V gene lookup returns CDR1 ENHRY and CDR2 SYGVKD. CDR3 amino acids: CAISESGARNTGELFF. The DNA of the CDR3 is TGTGCCATCAGTGAGTCAGGAGCGCGGAACACCGGGGAGCTGTTTTTT.

V gene TRBV27 combines with J gene TRBJ1-1, with a possible D match to TRBD1 (6 bases). The V and J ends lost 7 bases and 1 base respectively, with 13 bases between them. The CDR3 totals 14 residues. The germline V gene encodes CDR1 MNHEY and CDR2 SMNVEV (reference sequence). CDR3 DNA: TGTGCCAGCACAATAAGGGGGGGGAACACTGAAGCTTTCTTT. Translated, it gives CASTIRGGNTEAFF.

This clonotype was seen a few times. The chain recombines TRBV12-3 or TRBV12-4 with TRBJ1-5; the D is unclear. Trimming pared 6 bases from V and 4 bases from J, leaving 13 bases between. This CDR3 has 14 amino acids. CDR3 in amino acids: CASSRGRWNQPQHF. The CDR3 DNA is TGTGCCAGCAGCCGCGGACGGTGGAATCAGCCCCAGCATTTT.

The table lists this clonotype with many counts. The rearrangement links TRBV29-1 to TRBJ2-7; D remains ambiguous. Germline V CDR1 and CDR2: SQVTM, ANQGSEA. This CDR3 spans 13 amino acids. Trimming shortened V by 7 bases and J by 0 bases, and 13 bases separated the two germline ends. In DNA, the CDR3 is TGCAGCGCCTTGCGGCAGAGCTCCTACGAGCAGTACTTC. Translation: CSALRQSSYEQYF.

This clonotype has only a few counts. The rearrangement joins TRBV2 to TRBJ2-7; 10 bases are shared with TRBD1. V lost 6 bases, J lost 1 base, and 3 bases stayed unmatched. There are 14 residues in the CDR3. Germline values: CDR1 SNHLY, CDR2 FYNNEI. CDR3 sequence reads: CASRPGQGSYEQYF. CDR3 bases: TGTGCCAGCAGGCCGGGACAGGGGTCCTACGAGCAGTACTTC.

Only one count was recorded for this clonotype. J is TRBJ2-1 and V is TRBV20-1; 10 nucleotides line up with TRBD2. The CDR3 covers 15 residues. V was pared by 0 bases and J by 3 bases, with 2 bases of the junction left unmatched. The germline gives CDR1 DFQATT, CDR2 SNEGSKA (reference sequence). The CDR3 here is CSARDGLAVYNEQFF. The CDR3 DNA sequence: TGCAGTGCTAGAGACGGACTAGCGGTCTACAATGAGCAGTTCTTC.

The V call is TRBV5-5, the J call TRBJ1-4, with TRBD1 identical over 8 bases. The CDR3 is made up of 15 amino acids. Germline lookup yields CDR1 SGHKS and CDR2 YYEKEE (reference sequence). Unmatched junction bases numbered 5, after V lost 1 base and J lost 6 bases. The CDR3 coding sequence is TGTGCCAGCAGCTTGACCGGGACAGGATATGAAAAACTGTTTTTT. Translating it yields CASSLTGTGYEKLFF.

This rearrangement joins TRBV5-4 to TRBJ2-7; tentatively, D is TRBD2 (6 bases). This CDR3 region has 19 residues. V lost 3 bases, J lost 7 bases, and 32 bases lay in between. Germline CDR1 reads SGHNT; CDR2 reads YYREEE (reference sequence). DNA of the CDR3: TGTGCCAGCAGCTCTTTAGCGGACCCTCGACCCTACGGACCACGGGAGCAGTACTTC. Protein: CASSSLADPRPYGPREQYF.

This clonotype was counted ten times or more. The chain uses TRBV29-1 and TRBJ2-2, with D maybe TRBD1 (6 bases). This CDR3 is built from 15 residues. The ends were cut back, 4 bases at V and 2 bases at J, with 14 bases in the middle. Germline CDR1 and CDR2: SQVTM and ANQGSEA. In DNA, the CDR3 is TGCAGCGTTGTTGCTGGGACACCTAACACCGGGGAGCTGTTTTTT. Translating it yields CSVVAGTPNTGELFF.

This clonotype was counted a few times. The chain combines TRBV12-3 or TRBV12-4 with TRBJ1-1; D unclear. V dropped 6 bases and J dropped 1 base, with 15 bases sitting between them. This CDR3 is 15 amino acids long. The chain's CDR3 is CASSLRAGSNTEAFF. As DNA, the CDR3 is TGTGCCAGCAGCCTGAGGGCGGGCTCGAACACTGAAGCTTTCTTT.

The chain carries TRBV5-1 and TRBJ2-3; possibly TRBD1 for D (5 bases). CDR1 is SGHRS, CDR2 YFSETQ, per germline. With 4 bases removed from V and 0 bases from J, the gap between germline ends came to 12 bases. The CDR3 extends over 15 amino acids. The DNA for the CDR3 is TGCGCCAGCAGCATCCGACAGTCCAGCACAGATACGCAGTATTTT. Encoded protein: CASSIRQSSTDTQYF.

This clonotype was observed many times. V gene TRBV29-1 combines with J gene TRBJ2-7, with 10 bases lining up with TRBD2. This CDR3 spans 14 amino acids. The germline CDR1 and CDR2 sequences are SQVTM and ANQGSEA. After removal of 3 bases from V and 6 bases from J, the junction contained 8 bases not matched to a gene. DNA of the CDR3: TGCAGCGTTGATGCTAGCGGGAGAAGGGGCGAGCAGTACTTC. This sequence encodes CSVDASGRRGEQYF.

The chain is built from TRBV9 and TRBJ2-5; no clear D gene. V lost 3 bases and J lost 5, with 14 bases in between. Germline V lookup: CDR1 SGDLS, CDR2 YYNGEE. The CDR3 extends over 14 amino acids. The CDR3 sequence: CASSAGISGETQYF. The CDR3, as DNA: TGTGCCAGCAGCGCTGGCATTTCCGGGGAGACCCAGTACTTC. Using reference TRBV9 and TRBJ2-5 for the parts outside the CDR3, the full variable domain is DSGVTQTPKHLITATGQRVTLRCSPRSGDLSVYWYQQSLDQGLQFLIQYYNGEERAKGNILERFSAQQFPDLHSELNLSSLELGDSALYFCASSAGISGETQYFGPGTRLLVL.

The V gene is TRBV7-2, the J gene TRBJ2-5, with D maybe TRBD1 (5 bases). Between the trimmed V and J ends, which lost 5 bases and 5 bases, there was a span of 21 bases. CDR1 SGHTA and CDR2 FQGNSA come from the germline V gene. There are 16 residues in the CDR3. The CDR3 DNA is TGTGCCAGCAGCCACATAAGACAGAACTCAGGGGAGACCCAGTACTTC. This sequence encodes CASSHIRQNSGETQYF.